This T cell receptor (beta chain) was identified during a study of blood T cell repertoires in COVID-19. Sequencing was performed with immunoSEQ multiplex PCR; in TCRdb, only in-frame clones are kept and a portion is missing. This repertoire shows about 130,000 clones, around 80% found once; its top ten account for more than 2%. The V gene's germline CDR1 is LGHNA and CDR2 YNFKEQ. The CDR3 is 11 amino acids. Trimming removed 8 bases at V and 5 bases at J, with 9 bases between. The TCR sequence derives from a man aged 35 to 55 with acute COVID-19. The chain has TRBV4-2 and TRBJ1-2, with D possibly TRBD1 on 5 matching bases. The sample consisted of PBMCs or T cells enriched from blood (not recorded which). DNA of the CDR3: TGTGCCAGCGGGGCGGTATATGGCTACACCTTC. Protein product: CASGAVYGYTF.